This T cell receptor beta chain was captured by sequencing in a study of blood T cell repertoires in COVID-19. Produced via immunoSEQ multiplex PCR; TCRdb's table is partial and in-frame only. The table includes approximately 220,000 clones, 83% detected once. The receptor comes from a woman between 45 and 65 years old who had been exposed to COVID-19. The sample taken for sequencing was PBMCs or T cells enriched from blood (not recorded which).

CDR3: CASSFTRSGPLHF. CDR3 DNA sequence: TGTGCCAGCAGTTTCACCCGTTCGGGGCCCCTCCACTTT. J is TRBJ1-6 and V is TRBV27; D uncertain. The length of the CDR3 is 13 residues. V was clipped by 3 bases and J by 13 bases, with 13 bases between them. Germline lookup yields CDR1 MNHEY and CDR2 SMNVEV (reference sequence).